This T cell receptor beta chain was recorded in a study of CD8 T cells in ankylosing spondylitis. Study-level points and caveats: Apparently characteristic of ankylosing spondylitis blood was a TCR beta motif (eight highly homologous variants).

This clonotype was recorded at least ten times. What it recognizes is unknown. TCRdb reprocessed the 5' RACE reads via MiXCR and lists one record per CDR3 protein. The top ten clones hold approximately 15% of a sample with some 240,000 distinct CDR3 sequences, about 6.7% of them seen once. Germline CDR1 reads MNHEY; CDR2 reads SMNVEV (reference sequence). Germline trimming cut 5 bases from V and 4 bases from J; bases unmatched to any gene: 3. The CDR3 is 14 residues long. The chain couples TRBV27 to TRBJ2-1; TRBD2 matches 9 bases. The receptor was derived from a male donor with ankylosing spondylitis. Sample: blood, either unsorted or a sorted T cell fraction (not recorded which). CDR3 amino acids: CASSLAGTYNEQFF. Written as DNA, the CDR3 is TGTGCCAGCAGTCTAGCGGGAACGTACAATGAGCAGTTCTTC.